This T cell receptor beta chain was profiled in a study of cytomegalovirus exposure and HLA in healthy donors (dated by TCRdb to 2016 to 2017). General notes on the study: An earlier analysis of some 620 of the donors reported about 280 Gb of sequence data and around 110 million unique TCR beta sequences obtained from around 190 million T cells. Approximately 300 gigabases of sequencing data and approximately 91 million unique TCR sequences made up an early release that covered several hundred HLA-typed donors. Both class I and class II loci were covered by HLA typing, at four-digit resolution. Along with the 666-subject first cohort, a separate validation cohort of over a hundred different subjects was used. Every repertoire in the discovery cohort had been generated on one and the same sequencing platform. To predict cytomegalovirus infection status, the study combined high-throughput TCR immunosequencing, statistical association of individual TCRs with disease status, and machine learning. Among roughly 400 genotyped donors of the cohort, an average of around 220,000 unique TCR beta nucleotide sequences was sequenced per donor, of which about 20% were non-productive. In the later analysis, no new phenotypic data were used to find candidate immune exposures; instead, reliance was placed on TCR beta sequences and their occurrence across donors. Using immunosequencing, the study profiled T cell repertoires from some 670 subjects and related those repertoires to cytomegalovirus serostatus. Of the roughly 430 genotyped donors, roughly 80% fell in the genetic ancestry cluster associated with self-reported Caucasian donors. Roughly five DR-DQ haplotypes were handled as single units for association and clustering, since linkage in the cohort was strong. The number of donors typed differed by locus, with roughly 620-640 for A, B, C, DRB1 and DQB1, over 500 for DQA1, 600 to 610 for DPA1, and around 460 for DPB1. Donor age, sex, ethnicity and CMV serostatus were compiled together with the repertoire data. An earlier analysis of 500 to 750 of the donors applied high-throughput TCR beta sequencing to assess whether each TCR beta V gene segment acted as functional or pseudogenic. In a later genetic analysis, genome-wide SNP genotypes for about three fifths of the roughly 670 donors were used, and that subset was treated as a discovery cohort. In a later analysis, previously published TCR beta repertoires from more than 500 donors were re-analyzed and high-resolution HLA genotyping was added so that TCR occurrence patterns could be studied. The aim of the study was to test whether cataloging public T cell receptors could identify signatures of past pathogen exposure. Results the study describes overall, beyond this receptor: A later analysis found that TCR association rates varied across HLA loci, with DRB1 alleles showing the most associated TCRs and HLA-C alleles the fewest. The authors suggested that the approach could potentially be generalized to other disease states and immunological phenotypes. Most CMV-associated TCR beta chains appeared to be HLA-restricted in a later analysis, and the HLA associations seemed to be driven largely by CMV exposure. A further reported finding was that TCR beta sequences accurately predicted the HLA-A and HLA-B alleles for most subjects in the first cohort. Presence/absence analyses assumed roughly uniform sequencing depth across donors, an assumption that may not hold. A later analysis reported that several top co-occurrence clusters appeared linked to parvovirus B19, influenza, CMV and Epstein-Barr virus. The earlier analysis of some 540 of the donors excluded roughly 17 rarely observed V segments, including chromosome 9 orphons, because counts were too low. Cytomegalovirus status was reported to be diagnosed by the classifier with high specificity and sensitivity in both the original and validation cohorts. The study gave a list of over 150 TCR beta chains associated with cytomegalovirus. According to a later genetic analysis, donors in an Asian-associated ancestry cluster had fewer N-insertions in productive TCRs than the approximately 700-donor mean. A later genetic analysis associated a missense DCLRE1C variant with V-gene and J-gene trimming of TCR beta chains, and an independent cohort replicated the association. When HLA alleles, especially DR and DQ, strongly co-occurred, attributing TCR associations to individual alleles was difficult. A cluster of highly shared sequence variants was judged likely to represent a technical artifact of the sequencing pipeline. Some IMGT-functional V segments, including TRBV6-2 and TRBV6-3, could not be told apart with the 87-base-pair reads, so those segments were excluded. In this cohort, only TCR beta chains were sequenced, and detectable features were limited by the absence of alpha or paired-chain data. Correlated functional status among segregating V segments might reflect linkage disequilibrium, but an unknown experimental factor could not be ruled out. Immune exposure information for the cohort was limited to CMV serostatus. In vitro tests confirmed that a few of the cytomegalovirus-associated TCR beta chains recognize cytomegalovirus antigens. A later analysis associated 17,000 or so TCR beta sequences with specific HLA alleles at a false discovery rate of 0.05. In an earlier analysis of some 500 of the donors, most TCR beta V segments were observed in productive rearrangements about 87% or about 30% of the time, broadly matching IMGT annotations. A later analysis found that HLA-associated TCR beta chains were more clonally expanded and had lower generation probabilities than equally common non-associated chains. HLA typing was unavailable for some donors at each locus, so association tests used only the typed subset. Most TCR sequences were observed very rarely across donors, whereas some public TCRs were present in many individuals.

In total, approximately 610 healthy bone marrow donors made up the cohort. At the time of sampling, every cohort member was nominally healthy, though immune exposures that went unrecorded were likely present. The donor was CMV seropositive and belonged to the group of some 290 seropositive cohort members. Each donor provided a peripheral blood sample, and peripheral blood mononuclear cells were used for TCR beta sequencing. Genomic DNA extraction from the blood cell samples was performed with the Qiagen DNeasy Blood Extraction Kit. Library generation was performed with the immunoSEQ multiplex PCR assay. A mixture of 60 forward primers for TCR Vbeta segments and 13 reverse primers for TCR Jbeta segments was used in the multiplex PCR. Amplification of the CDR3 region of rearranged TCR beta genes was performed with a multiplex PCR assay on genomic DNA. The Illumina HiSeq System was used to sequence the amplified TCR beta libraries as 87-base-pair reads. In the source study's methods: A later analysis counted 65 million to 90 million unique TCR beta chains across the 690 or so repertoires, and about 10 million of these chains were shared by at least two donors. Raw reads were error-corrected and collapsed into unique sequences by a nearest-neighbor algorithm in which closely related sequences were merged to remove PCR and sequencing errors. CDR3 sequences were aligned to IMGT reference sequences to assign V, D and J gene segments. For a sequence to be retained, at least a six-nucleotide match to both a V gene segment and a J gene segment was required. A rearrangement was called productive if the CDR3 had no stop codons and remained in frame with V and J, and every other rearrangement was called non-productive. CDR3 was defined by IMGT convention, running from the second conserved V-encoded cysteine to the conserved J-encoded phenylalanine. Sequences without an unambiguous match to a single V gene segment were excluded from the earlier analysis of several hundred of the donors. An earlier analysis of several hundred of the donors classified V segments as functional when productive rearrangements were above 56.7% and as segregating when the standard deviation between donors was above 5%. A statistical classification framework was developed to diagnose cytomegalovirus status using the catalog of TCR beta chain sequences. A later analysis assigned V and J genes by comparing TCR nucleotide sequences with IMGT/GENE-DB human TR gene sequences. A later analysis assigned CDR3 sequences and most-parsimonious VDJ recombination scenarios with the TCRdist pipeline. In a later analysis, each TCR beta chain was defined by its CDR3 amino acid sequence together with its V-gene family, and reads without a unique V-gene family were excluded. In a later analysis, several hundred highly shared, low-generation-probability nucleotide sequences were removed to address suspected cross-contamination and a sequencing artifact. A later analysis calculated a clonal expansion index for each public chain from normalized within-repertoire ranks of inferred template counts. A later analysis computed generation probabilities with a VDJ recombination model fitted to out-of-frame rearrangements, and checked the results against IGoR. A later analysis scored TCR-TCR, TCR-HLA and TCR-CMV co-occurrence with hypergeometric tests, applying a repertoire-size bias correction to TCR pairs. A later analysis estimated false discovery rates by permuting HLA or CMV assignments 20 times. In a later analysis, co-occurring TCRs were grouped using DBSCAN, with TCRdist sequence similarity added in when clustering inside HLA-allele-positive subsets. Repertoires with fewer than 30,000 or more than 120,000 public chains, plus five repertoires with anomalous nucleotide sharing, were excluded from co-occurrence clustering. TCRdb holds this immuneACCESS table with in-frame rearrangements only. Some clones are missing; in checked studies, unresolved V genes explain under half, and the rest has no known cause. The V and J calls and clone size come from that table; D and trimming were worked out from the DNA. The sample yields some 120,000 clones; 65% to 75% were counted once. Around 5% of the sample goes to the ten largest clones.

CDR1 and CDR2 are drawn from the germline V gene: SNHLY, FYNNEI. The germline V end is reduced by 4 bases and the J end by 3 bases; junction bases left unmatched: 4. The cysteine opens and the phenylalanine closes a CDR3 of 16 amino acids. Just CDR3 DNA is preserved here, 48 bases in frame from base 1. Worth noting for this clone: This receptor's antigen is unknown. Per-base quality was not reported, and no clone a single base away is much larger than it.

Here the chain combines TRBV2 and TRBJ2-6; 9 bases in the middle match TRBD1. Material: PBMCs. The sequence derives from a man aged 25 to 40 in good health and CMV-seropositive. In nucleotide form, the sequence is TGTGCCAGCAGTGGCCGGGACAGGGTTGGGGCCAACGTCCTGACTTTC. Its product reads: CASSGRDRVGANVLTF.